The 28 T cell receptor beta chains below were found in one sample sequenced in a study of blood T cells in healthy people across ages. Primers used in a second PCR of roughly 7 to 12 cycles were a sample-barcoded 5' primer and a J-beta primer mix. TCRdb ran MiXCR on the 5' RACE reads and lists one entry per CDR3 protein. The repertoire has 700,000 to 850,000 distinct CDR3 sequences, about 36% of them found once; the top ten carry 10% to 15%. Material: blood. These receptors were collected from a man in his late teens or twenties in good health.

This chain uses TRBV12-3 or TRBV12-4 with TRBJ2-4, with D uncertain. Trimming pared 6 bases from V and 2 bases from J, leaving 17 bases between. The CDR3 consists of 16 residues. The DNA of the CDR3 is TGTGCCAGCAGCCTCTCCCTTACATTTCCCAAAAACATTCAGTACTTC. Its translation is CASSLSLTFPKNIQYF.

The chain carries TRBV11-1 and TRBJ1-2; TRBD1 might be the D (6 bases). Between the trimmed V and J ends, which lost 5 bases and 8 bases, there was a span of 15 bases. The CDR3 has 13 residues. CDR1 is SGHAT and CDR2 is FQDESV in the germline V gene (reference sequence). The CDR3 is CASSRPQGSGYTF. CDR3 in DNA: TGTGCCAGCAGCCGACCCCAGGGGTCGGGCTACACCTTC.

In this sample, this clonotype turned up a few times. The chain uses TRBV7-8 and TRBJ1-2; no clear D gene. This CDR3 comprises 15 residues. In germline, CDR1 is SGHVS, CDR2 FQNEAQ. V gave up 1 base and J gave up 2 bases, with 11 bases separating them. CDR3 DNA sequence: TGTGCCAGCAGCTTAGGCCTAGGCCAGAACTATGGCTACACCTTC. It codes for CASSLGLGQNYGYTF.

Concerning this clonotype itself: A much bigger clone sits one base away, suggesting this may be a read error. The chain combines TRBV7-9 with TRBJ2-1; D remains unclear. V lost 1 base and J lost 6, with 13 bases in between. Germline CDR1 reads SEHNR; CDR2 reads FQNEAQ (reference sequence). The CDR3 length is 15 residues. The CDR3 DNA is TGTGCCAGCAGCTTAGGTCTCCGGATATCCAATGAGCAGTTCTTC. Translating gives CASSLGLRISNEQFF.

In its sample, this clonotype was seen a few times. This chain joins TRBV9 and TRBJ1-1; D is undetermined. With 3 bases removed from V and 4 bases from J, the gap between germline ends came to 13 bases. The CDR3 spans 14 residues. CDR1 and CDR2 from the germline V gene are SGDLS and YYNGEE. CDR3 nucleotides: TGTGCCAGCAGCGAGGCCGACAAACTCACTGAAGCTTTCTTT. Translated, it gives CASSEADKLTEAFF.

This clonotype was recorded once. The CDR3 region has the DNA TGTGCCAGCACTTCAAGACAAACCCAAAAAAACATTCAGTACTTC. Translation: CASTSRQTQKNIQYF. The V and J genes are TRBV21-1 and TRBJ2-7. The DNA end is a closer match to TRBJ2-4, so the J assignment may be wrong. TRBV21-1 is a documented pseudogene. CDR3 length: 15 amino acids.

V usage is TRBV4-3 and J usage is TRBJ2-1; the D gene is possibly TRBD1 (5 bases). Between the trimmed V and J ends, which lost 4 bases and 3 bases, there was a span of 10 bases. This CDR3 region has 14 residues. Germline V gene data show CDR1 as LGHNA and CDR2 as YSLEER. The CDR3 reads CASSRATGYNEQFF. The CDR3 DNA follows: TGCGCCAGCAGCCGGGCCACAGGCTACAATGAGCAGTTCTTC.

This clonotype was counted ten times or more. The chain joins TRBV7-2 to TRBJ2-5; D unclear. The V end was cut by 2 bases, the J end by 0 bases, with 10 bases between. The CDR3 has 15 amino acids. Germline V gene data show CDR1 as SGHTA and CDR2 as FQGNSA. CDR3 coding DNA: TGTGCCAGCAGCTTAAAACGAACGTACCAAGAGACCCAGTACTTC. Translating gives CASSLKRTYQETQYF. The complete variable domain, with remaining parts taken from reference TRBV7-2 and TRBJ2-5, reads GAGVSQSPSNKVTEKGKDVELRCDPISGHTALYWYRQSLGQGLEFLIYFQGNSAPDKSGLPSDRFSAERTGGSVSTLTIQRTQQEDSAVYLCASSLKRTYQETQYFGPGTRLLVL.

The CDR3 loop is CASSLGDRITEAFF. Here the CDR3 DNA reads TGTGCCAGCAGCTTAGGGGACAGGATCACTGAAGCTTTCTTT. The chain employs TRBV7-8 and TRBJ1-1; 8 positions agree with TRBD1. This CDR3 has 14 residues. J lost 4 bases, V lost 1 base, and 2 bases had no gene match. CDR1 SGHVS and CDR2 FQNEAQ come from the germline V gene.

There are a few counts of this clonotype. J is TRBJ2-1 and V is TRBV20-1; 9 positions match TRBD2. CDR1 is DFQATT, CDR2 SNEGSKA, per germline (reference sequence). This CDR3 contains 16 residues. J lost 4 bases, V lost 3 bases, and 10 bases had no gene match. The CDR3 here is CSASGRGSGGYNEQFF. DNA for the CDR3: TGCAGTGCTAGTGGAAGGGGAAGCGGGGGGTACAATGAGCAGTTCTTC.

V is TRBV12-3 or TRBV12-4 and J is TRBJ2-2, with a possible D match to TRBD1 (5 bases). The CDR3 length is 13 residues. The germline V and J ends were trimmed by 4 bases and 5 bases, with 8 bases remaining between them. CDR3 bases: TGTGCCAGCAGTTACCGACAGACCGGGGAGCTGTTTTTT. It encodes CASSYRQTGELFF.

In this sample, this clonotype turned up a few times. The chain recombines TRBV29-1 with TRBJ2-4; the match to TRBD1 covers 11 bases. The CDR3 runs 15 residues. Per the germline V gene, CDR1 is SQVTM and CDR2 is ANQGSEA. With V trimmed by 3 bases and J by 0 bases, 1 base remained unmatched. CDR3 coding DNA: TGCAGCGTTGAGGACAGGGGGCTAGCCAAAAACATTCAGTACTTC. Amino acid sequence: CSVEDRGLAKNIQYF.

Here the CDR3 reads CASSFGGNAEAFF. In nucleotides, the CDR3 is TGTGCCAGCAGCTTCGGGGGTAACGCTGAAGCTTTCTTT. V gene TRBV7-9 combines with J gene TRBJ1-1; TRBD1 might be the D (5 bases). This CDR3 has 13 amino acids. Trimming took 3 bases from V and 6 from J, leaving 11 bases between them. Germline assignment: CDR1 SEHNR and CDR2 FQNEAQ (reference sequence).

In this sample, this clonotype turned up many times. V is TRBV18 and J is TRBJ2-5; D remains unclear. The germline gives CDR1 KGHSH, CDR2 LQKENI. The V end lost 1 base, the J end lost 2 bases, and 5 bases lay between the germline ends. The CDR3 runs to 13 residues. This CDR3 reads CASSPLAQETQYF. The CDR3 bases are TGTGCCAGCTCACCACTAGCTCAAGAGACCCAGTACTTC.

This clonotype was detected only a few times. The chain is built from TRBV12-3 or TRBV12-4 and TRBJ2-1, with 7 nucleotides matching TRBD2. V shed 1 base and J 7 bases; nucleotides not matched to a gene: 7. CDR3 length: 15 amino acids. CDR3 region: CASSLGGGLVNEQFF. The CDR3 DNA reads as TGTGCCAGCAGTTTAGGCGGCGGACTAGTAAATGAGCAGTTCTTC.

This chain uses TRBV5-1 with TRBJ1-1; TRBD1 agrees at 12 bases. The CDR3 is 19 amino acids. The junction had 12 bases not matched to a gene; V was cut back by 3 bases and J by 0 bases. Germline CDR1 is SGHRS and CDR2 is YFSETQ. CDR3 in DNA: TGCGCCAGCAGCTGGCGGGACAGGGGGCGAAGTTCCCTGAACACTGAAGCTTTCTTT. This gives the protein CASSWRDRGRSSLNTEAFF.

V gene TRBV29-1 combines with J gene TRBJ1-2; D may be TRBD1 (5 bases). V was trimmed by 6 bases and J by 6 bases, leaving 11 bases between them. The V gene's germline CDR1 is SQVTM and CDR2 ANQGSEA. This CDR3 has 11 residues. The CDR3: CSVLGGDGYTF. CDR3 sequence (DNA): TGCAGCGTCCTGGGAGGGGATGGCTACACCTTC.

This clonotype has more than one count but fewer than ten. The chain has TRBV7-9 and TRBJ2-1; no firm D call. CDR3 length: 15 amino acids. CDR1 and CDR2 (germline): SEHNR, FQNEAQ (reference sequence). V was pared by 4 bases and J by 0 bases, with 10 bases between. The DNA of the CDR3 is TGTGCCAGCAGCTCCGGACGGAGCTCCTACAATGAGCAGTTCTTC. Protein sequence: CASSSGRSSYNEQFF.

This chain links TRBV20-1 with TRBJ1-2; D possibly corresponds to TRBD1 (6 bases). CDR3 length equals 16 residues. The germline V and J ends were trimmed by 8 bases and 2 bases, with 24 bases remaining between them. Germline CDR1 DFQATT, CDR2 SNEGSKA (reference sequence). The CDR3 sequence: CSLSRGTVNANYGYTF. As DNA, the CDR3 is TGCAGTCTCTCCAGGGGAACTGTTAACGCGAACTATGGCTACACCTTC.

This clonotype was detected only a few times. This rearrangement joins TRBV7-9 to TRBJ1-1, with D tentatively TRBD1 (5 bases). V shed 5 bases and J shed 5 bases, with 24 bases lying between them. This CDR3 contains 17 residues. CDR1 and CDR2 (germline): SEHNR, FQNEAQ (reference sequence). The CDR3 DNA sequence: TGTGCCAGCAGCCGCCTCCTCGGCAGGGAGGTGGGGACTGAAGCTTTCTTT. Amino acid sequence: CASSRLLGREVGTEAFF.

The genes are TRBV6-1 and TRBJ2-5; 10 nucleotides agree with TRBD2. The CDR3 totals 16 residues. With 7 bases clipped from V and 5 bases from J, the junction kept 13 bases outside the gene matches. Germline V gives CDR1 MNHNS, CDR2 SASEGT. The CDR3 sequence: CASTELAGFPGETQYF. DNA of the CDR3: TGTGCCAGCACGGAACTAGCGGGGTTCCCCGGGGAGACCCAGTACTTC.

The gene calls are TRBV7-9 and TRBJ2-1; tentative D call: TRBD2 (6 bases). The V gene lost 2 bases and the J gene lost 4 bases, with 12 bases spanning the gap. CDR3 length equals 15 residues. From germline, CDR1 is SEHNR and CDR2 FQNEAQ (reference sequence). The CDR3 is CASSLTSRAYNEQFF. Here the CDR3 DNA reads TGTGCCAGCAGCTTAACTAGCAGGGCTTACAATGAGCAGTTCTTC.

The rearrangement uses TRBV28 and TRBJ2-5; no clear D. Germline V gene data show CDR1 as MDHEN and CDR2 as SYDVKM. The length of the CDR3 is 11 residues. The V end was cut by 8 bases, the J end by 12 bases, with 16 bases between. The CDR3 sequence is CASSKRLGKYF. The CDR3 DNA sequence: TGTGCCAGCTCGAAACGGTTAGGGAAGTACTTC.

Only a few counts were recorded for this clonotype. The CDR3 protein is CASSLDTGGSYGYTF. Written as DNA, the CDR3 is TGTGCCAGCAGTTTAGATACAGGGGGAAGCTATGGCTACACCTTC. The chain is built from TRBV12-3 or TRBV12-4 and TRBJ1-2, with TRBD1 matching 8 bases. This CDR3 has 15 amino acids. V lost 1 base to trimming and J lost 4 bases; unmatched junction nucleotides: 5.

This clonotype appeared many times. This chain uses TRBV12-3 or TRBV12-4 with TRBJ2-5; 10 positions match TRBD1. The V segment lost 6 bases and the J segment 4 bases; nucleotides outside the gene matches: 8. The CDR3 loop spans 15 amino acids. CDR3 in amino acids: CASSPTTGGGETQYF. The CDR3 DNA follows: TGTGCCAGCAGCCCTACGACAGGGGGCGGAGAGACCCAGTACTTC.

The chain employs TRBV5-1 and TRBJ1-1, with 7 bases matching TRBD1. The CDR3 has 13 residues. V lost 3 bases to trimming and J lost 6 bases; unmatched junction nucleotides: 5. Germline V gives CDR1 SGHRS, CDR2 YFSETQ. CDR3 DNA: TGCGCCAGCAGCTGGGGACAGACGCCTGAAGCTTTCTTT. This translates into CASSWGQTPEAFF.

This clonotype was counted a single time. J is TRBJ1-2 and V is TRBV12-3 or TRBV12-4, with a possible D match to TRBD1 (6 bases). This CDR3 comprises 16 residues. Trimming cost V 6 bases and J 4 bases, with 21 bases left between them. CDR3 DNA: TGTGCCAGCAGCCTACCTGACAGGAGTCGGGTCTATGGCTACACCTTC. Protein sequence: CASSLPDRSRVYGYTF.

CDR3 loop: CASSPTTGLDYGYTF. For the CDR3, the DNA is TGTGCCAGCAGCCCTACGACAGGGTTGGACTATGGCTACACCTTC. This rearrangement joins TRBV3-1 to TRBJ1-2; 7 bases are shared with TRBD1. This CDR3 spans 15 amino acids. Trimming took 4 bases from V and 3 from J; bases not matched to a gene: 8. Germline lookup yields CDR1 LGHDT and CDR2 YNNKEL (reference sequence).